A single sample gave rise to the 12 T cell receptor beta chains below, sequenced in a study of T cells in Graves' hyperthyroidism and ophthalmopathy (dated by TCRdb to the late 2010s). Libraries were made using multiplex PCR. Sequencing took place on an Illumina HiSeq 2000. The TCR beta CDR3 regions were amplified from the RNA transcripts. A first-round RT-PCR of the TCR CDR3 used the HTBI primer set with the Qiagen OneStep RT-PCR kit. The public reads were run again by TCRdb, first through fastp at Q25 and then through MiXCR, and only productive beta chains were kept. Each CDR3 protein appears once, grouped with its most common genes and DNA. The sample includes around 340,000 distinct CDR3 sequences, with approximately 17% observed a single time. The ten largest make up approximately 33% of the sample. The sequenced sample consisted of blood. These receptor sequences come from a woman younger than 45 with Graves' hyperthyroidism that later progressed to Graves' ophthalmopathy.

The rearrangement joins TRBV20-1 to TRBJ1-6, with 11 bases identical to TRBD1. The V gene's germline CDR1 is DFQATT and CDR2 SNEGSKA (reference sequence). With 6 bases clipped from V and 14 bases from J, the junction kept 6 bases outside the gene matches. CDR3 length: 12 amino acids. This CDR3 is CSARDRGFSLHF. DNA for the CDR3: TGCAGTGCCCGGGACAGGGGGTTCTCCCTCCACTTT.

This clonotype was observed many times. The gene calls are TRBV28 and TRBJ1-6, with D maybe TRBD1 (6 bases). Per germline, CDR1 MDHEN and CDR2 SYDVKM. Trimming cost V 5 bases and J 1 base, with 18 bases left between them. CDR3 length: 18 amino acids. CDR3 sequence: CASSNRVGGLSYNSPLHF. CDR3 coding DNA: TGTGCCAGCAGTAACAGGGTGGGAGGGTTATCCTATAATTCACCCCTCCACTTT.

This clonotype was picked up many times. This rearrangement joins TRBV29-1 to TRBJ2-7, with 7 bases that match TRBD1. CDR3 size: 12 residues. Losses at the gene ends were 7 bases for V and 2 bases for J; bases not matched to a gene: 5. The V gene's germline CDR1 is SQVTM and CDR2 ANQGSEA. CDR3 DNA sequence: TGCAGCGCCGGGACAGCCGCCTACGAGCAGTACTTC. Translating it yields CSAGTAAYEQYF.

This clonotype was detected ten times or more. The rearrangement links TRBV19 to TRBJ1-1, with D uncertain. This CDR3 region has 12 residues. Trimming removed 9 bases at V and 0 bases at J, with 8 bases between. Per the germline V gene, CDR1 is LNHDA and CDR2 is SQIVND (reference sequence). In DNA, the CDR3 is TGTGCCAGCCGACATATGAACACTGAAGCTTTCTTT. As protein: CASRHMNTEAFF. The full variable domain, completed using reference TRBV19 and TRBJ1-1, is DGGITQSPKYLFRKEGQNVTLSCEQNLNHDAMYWYRQDPGQGLRLIYYSQIVNDFQKGDIAEGYSVSREKKESFPLTVTSAQKNPTAFYLCASRHMNTEAFFGQGTRLTVV.

The J gene is TRBJ2-5, the V gene TRBV7-8; D gene ambiguous. The germline V gene has CDR1 SGHVS and CDR2 FQNEAQ. V dropped 0 bases and J dropped 0 bases, with 5 bases sitting between them. This CDR3 has 14 residues. CDR3 amino acids: CASSLALYQETQYF. Written as DNA, the CDR3 is TGTGCCAGCAGCTTAGCGCTTTACCAAGAGACCCAGTACTTC.

The table lists this clonotype with many counts. The chain couples TRBV9 to TRBJ1-1; no firm D call. The ends were cut back, 0 bases at V and 0 bases at J, with 6 bases in the middle. Germline V gene lookup returns CDR1 SGDLS and CDR2 YYNGEE. The CDR3 totals 14 residues. For the CDR3, the DNA is TGTGCCAGCAGCGTAGGAGCGTTGAACACTGAAGCTTTCTTT. Its translation: CASSVGALNTEAFF.

In the case of this clonotype: This may arise from a read error, as a much more abundant clone is one base away. The rearrangement joins TRBV12-3 or TRBV12-4 to TRBJ2-3, with D tentatively TRBD1 (5 bases). Trimming pared 5 bases from V and 5 bases from J, leaving 23 bases between. The CDR3 spans 17 residues. The CDR3 nucleotides are TGTGCCAGCAGTGCCTTCGAAGGGGCAGGAGTCATAGATACGCAGTATTTT. The encoded protein is CASSAFEGAGVIDTQYF.

There are many counts of this clonotype. The gene calls are TRBV7-9 and TRBJ1-2, with D possibly matching TRBD1 (5 bases). Trimming removed 2 bases at V and 3 bases at J, with 13 bases between. Germline-derived CDR1 and CDR2 are SEHNR and FQNEAQ (reference sequence). The CDR3 totals 15 residues. DNA for the CDR3: TGTGCCAGCAGCTTATTCCAGACAGAACACTATGGCTACACCTTC. The encoded protein is CASSLFQTEHYGYTF. Complete variable domain (other parts from reference TRBV7-9 and TRBJ1-2): DTGVSQNPRHKITKRGQNVTFRCDPISEHNRLYWYRQTLGQGPEFLTYFQNEAQLEKSRLLSDRFSAERPKGSFSTLEIQRTEQGDSAMYLCASSLFQTEHYGYTFGSGTRLTVV.

This clonotype has ten or more counts. The CDR3 nucleotides are TGTGCCAGCAGTAAAGGGTGGACAGGGGCCAAAAACATTCAGTACTTC. It translates to CASSKGWTGAKNIQYF. The V gene is TRBV28, the J gene TRBJ2-4, with TRBD1 matching over 8 bases. This CDR3 is 16 amino acids long. Germline CDR1 reads MDHEN; CDR2 reads SYDVKM. Trimming at V came to 5 bases and at J to 1 base, leaving 7 bases not matched to a gene.

This chain uses TRBV30 with TRBJ2-5; D not resolved. The CDR3 has 17 amino acids. Germline values: CDR1 GTSNPN, CDR2 SVGIG (reference sequence). Between the trimmed V and J ends, which lost 1 base and 0 bases, there was a span of 18 bases. CDR3 sequence (DNA): TGTGCCTGGAGTGAACACAAGCCGCTAGGATACCAAGAGACCCAGTACTTC. Its protein is CAWSEHKPLGYQETQYF.

This clonotype was seen many times. V gene TRBV4-1 combines with J gene TRBJ1-1; no clear D gene. This CDR3 region has 13 residues. V was trimmed by 4 bases and J by 5 bases, leaving 11 bases between them. Germline CDR1 reads MGHRA; CDR2 reads YSYEKL. The CDR3 sequence is CASSPLGGTEAFF. CDR3 sequence (DNA): TGCGCCAGCAGCCCCCTTGGAGGAACTGAAGCTTTCTTT.

This clonotype was counted at least ten times. This chain links TRBV2 with TRBJ1-5; tentative D call: TRBD1 (5 bases). Between the trimmed V and J ends, which lost 4 bases and 4 bases, there was a span of 17 bases. The CDR3 is 16 residues long. From germline, CDR1 is SNHLY and CDR2 FYNNEI. CDR3 residues: CASSGLDSSYNQPQHF. The CDR3 DNA reads TGTGCCAGCAGTGGATTAGACAGCAGCTATAATCAGCCCCAGCATTTT.